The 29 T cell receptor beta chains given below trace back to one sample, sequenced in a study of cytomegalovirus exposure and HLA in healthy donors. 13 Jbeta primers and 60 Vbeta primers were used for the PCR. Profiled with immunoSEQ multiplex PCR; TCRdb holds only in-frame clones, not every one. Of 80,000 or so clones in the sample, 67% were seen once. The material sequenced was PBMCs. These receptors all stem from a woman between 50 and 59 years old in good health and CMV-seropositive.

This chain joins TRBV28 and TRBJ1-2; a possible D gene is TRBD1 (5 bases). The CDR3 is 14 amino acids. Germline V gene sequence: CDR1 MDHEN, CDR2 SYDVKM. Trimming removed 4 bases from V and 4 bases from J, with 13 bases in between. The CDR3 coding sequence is TGTGCCAGCAGTTCCCCCGGGGGTCCCTATGGCTACACCTTC. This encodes CASSSPGGPYGYTF.

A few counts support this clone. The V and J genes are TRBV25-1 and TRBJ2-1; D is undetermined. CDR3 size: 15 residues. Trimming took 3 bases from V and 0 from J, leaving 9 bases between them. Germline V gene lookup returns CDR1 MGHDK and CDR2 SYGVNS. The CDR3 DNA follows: TGTGCCAGCAGTGACCCGGCGGACTCCTACAATGAGCAGTTCTTC. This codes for CASSDPADSYNEQFF.

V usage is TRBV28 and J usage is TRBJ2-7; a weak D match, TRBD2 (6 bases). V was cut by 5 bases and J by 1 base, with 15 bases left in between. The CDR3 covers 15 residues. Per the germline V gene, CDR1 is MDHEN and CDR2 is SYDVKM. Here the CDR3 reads CASSEPGLFSYEQYF. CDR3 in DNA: TGTGCCAGCAGTGAGCCGGGACTTTTTTCCTACGAGCAGTACTTC.

Written as DNA, the CDR3 is TGCGCCAGCAGTGACCTCGACAGGGCCAACGAGCAGTACTTC. This translates into CASSDLDRANEQYF. V and J are TRBV10-1 and TRBJ2-7; the match to TRBD1 covers 7 bases. This CDR3 has 14 amino acids. V dropped 3 bases and J dropped 5; count of bases not matched to a gene: 7. Germline V gives CDR1 WNHNN, CDR2 SYGVQD (reference sequence).

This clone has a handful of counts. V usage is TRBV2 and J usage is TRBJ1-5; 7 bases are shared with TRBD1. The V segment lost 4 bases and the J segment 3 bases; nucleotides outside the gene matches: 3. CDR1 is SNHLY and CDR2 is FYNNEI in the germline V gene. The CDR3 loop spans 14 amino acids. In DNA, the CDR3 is TGTGCCAGCAGTGGGGGACAGCTCAATCAGCCCCAGCATTTT. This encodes CASSGGQLNQPQHF.

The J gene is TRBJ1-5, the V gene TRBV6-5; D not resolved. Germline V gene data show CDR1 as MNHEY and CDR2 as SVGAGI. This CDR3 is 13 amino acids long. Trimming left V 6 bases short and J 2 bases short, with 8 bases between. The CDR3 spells CASSRPGNQPQHF. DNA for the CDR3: TGTGCCAGCAGCCGCCCAGGCAATCAGCCCCAGCATTTT.

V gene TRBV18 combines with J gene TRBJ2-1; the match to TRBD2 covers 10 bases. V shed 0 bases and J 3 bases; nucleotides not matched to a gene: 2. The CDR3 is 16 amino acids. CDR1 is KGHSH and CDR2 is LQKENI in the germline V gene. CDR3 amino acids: CASSPPLAGVYNEQFF. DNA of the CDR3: TGTGCCAGCTCACCACCGCTAGCGGGGGTCTACAATGAGCAGTTCTTC.

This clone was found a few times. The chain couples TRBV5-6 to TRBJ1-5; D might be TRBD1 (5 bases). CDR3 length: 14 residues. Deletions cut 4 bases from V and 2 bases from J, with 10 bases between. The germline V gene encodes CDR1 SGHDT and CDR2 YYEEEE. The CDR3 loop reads CASSRGGGNQPQHF. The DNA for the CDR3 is TGTGCCAGCAGCCGCGGGGGGGGCAATCAGCCCCAGCATTTT. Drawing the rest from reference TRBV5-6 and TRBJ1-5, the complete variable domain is DAGVTQSPTHLIKTRGQQVTLRCSPKSGHDTVSWYQQALGQGPQFIFQYYEEEERQRGNFPDRFSGHQFPNYSSELNVNALLLGDSALYLCASSRGGGNQPQHFGDGTRLSIL.

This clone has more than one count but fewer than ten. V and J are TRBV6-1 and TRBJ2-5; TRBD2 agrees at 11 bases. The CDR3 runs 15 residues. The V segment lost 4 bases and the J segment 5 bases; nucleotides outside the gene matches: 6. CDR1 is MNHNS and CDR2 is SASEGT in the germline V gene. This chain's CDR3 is CASSVLAGAGETQYF. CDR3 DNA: TGTGCCAGCAGTGTACTAGCGGGGGCAGGGGAGACCCAGTACTTC.

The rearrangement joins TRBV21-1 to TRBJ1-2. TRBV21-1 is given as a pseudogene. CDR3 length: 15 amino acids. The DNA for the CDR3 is TGTGCCAGCAGCAGCCGACTCGGCAGTGTCTATGGCTACACCTTC. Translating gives CASSSRLGSVYGYTF.

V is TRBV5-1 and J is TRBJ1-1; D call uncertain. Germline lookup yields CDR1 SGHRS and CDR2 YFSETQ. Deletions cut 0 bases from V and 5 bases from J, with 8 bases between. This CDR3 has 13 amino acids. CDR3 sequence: CASSLERETEAFF. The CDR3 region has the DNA TGCGCCAGCAGCTTGGAGAGAGAAACTGAAGCTTTCTTT.

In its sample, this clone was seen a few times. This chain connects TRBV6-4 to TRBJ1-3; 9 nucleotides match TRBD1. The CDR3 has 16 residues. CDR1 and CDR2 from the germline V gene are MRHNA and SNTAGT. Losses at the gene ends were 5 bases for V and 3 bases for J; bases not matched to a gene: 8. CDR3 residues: CASSSYPDRGGNTIYF. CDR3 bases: TGTGCCAGCAGTTCTTATCCGGACAGGGGTGGAAACACCATATATTTT.

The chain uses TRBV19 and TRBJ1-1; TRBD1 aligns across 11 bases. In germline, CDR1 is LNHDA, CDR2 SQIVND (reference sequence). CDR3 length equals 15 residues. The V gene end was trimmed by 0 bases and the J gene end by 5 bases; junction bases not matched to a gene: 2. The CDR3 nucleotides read TGTGCCAGTAGTATAGAGGACAGGGGGCCTACTGAAGCTTTCTTT. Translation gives CASSIEDRGPTEAFF.

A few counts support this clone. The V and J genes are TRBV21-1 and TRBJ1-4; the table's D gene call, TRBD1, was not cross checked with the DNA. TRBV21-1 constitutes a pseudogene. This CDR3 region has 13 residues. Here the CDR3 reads CASNPDRCEKLFF. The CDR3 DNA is TGTGCCAGCAACCCAGACAGGTGTGAAAAACTGTTTTTT.

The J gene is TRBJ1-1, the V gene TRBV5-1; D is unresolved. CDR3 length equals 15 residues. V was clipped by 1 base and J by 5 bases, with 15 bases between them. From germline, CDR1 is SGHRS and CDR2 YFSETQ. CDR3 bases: TGCGCCAGCAGCTTGTTTTCCTGGGGAGGAACTGAAGCTTTCTTT. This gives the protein CASSLFSWGGTEAFF.

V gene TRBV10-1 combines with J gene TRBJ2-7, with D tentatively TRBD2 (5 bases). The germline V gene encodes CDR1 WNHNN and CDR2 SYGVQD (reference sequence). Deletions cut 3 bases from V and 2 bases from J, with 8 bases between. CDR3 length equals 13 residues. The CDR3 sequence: CASSDGGTYEQYV. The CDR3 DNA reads TGCGCCAGCAGTGATGGAGGAACCTACGAGCAGTACGTC.

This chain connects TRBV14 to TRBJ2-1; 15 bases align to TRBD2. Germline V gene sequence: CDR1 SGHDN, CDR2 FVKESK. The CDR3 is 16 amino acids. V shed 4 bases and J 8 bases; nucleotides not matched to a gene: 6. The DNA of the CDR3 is TGTGCCAGCAGCCTAGGGACTAGCGGGGGGAACGATGAGCAGTTCTTC. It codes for CASSLGTSGGNDEQFF.

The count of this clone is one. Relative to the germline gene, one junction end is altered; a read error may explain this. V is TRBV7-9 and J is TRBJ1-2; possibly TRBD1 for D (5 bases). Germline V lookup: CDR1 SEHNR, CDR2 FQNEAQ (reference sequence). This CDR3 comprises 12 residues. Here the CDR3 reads CSSSHRRQSYTF. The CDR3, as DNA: TGTTCCAGCAGCCACAGGCGACAGAGCTACACCTTC.

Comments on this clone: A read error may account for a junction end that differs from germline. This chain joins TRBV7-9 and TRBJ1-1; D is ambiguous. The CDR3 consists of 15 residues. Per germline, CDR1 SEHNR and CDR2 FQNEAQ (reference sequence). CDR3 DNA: TGTTCCAGCAGCTTCGGAGGCAGAGAAAACACTGAAGCTTTCTTT. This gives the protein CSSSFGGRENTEAFF. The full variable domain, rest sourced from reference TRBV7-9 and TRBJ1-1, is DTGVSQNPRHKITKRGQNVTFRCDPISEHNRLYWYRQTLGQGPEFLTYFQNEAQLEKSRLLSDRFSAERPKGSFSTLEIQRTEQGDSAMYLCSSSFGGRENTEAFFGQGTRLTVV.

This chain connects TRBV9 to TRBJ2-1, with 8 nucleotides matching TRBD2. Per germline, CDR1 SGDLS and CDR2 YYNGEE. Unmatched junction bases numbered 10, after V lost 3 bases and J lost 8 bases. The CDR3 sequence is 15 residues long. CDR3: CASSGTGGGLDEQFF. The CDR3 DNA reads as TGTGCCAGCAGCGGTACGGGGGGGGGTTTGGATGAGCAGTTCTTC.

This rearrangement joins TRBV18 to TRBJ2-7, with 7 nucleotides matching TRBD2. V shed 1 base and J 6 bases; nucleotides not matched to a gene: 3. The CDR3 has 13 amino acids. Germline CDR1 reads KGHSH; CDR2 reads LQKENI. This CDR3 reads CASSPRGGSEQYV. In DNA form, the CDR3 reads TGTGCCAGCTCACCACGGGGGGGGTCCGAGCAGTACGTC.

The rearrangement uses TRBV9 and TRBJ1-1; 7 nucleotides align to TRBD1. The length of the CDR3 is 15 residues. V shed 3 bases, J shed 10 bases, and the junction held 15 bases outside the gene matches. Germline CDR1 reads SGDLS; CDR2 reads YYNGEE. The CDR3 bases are TGTGCCAGCAGCGCGTCGACAGGGACGAATGATTTAGCTTTCTTT. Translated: CASSASTGTNDLAFF.

CDR3: CATRQGEWDSTEAFF. DNA for the CDR3: TGTGCCACCCGACAGGGGGAGTGGGACTCCACTGAAGCTTTCTTT. V is TRBV2 and J is TRBJ1-1; 9 nucleotides align to TRBD1. CDR3 length equals 15 residues. CDR1 and CDR2 from the germline V gene are SNHLY and FYNNEI. V was clipped by 10 bases and J by 4 bases; unmatched bases: 13.

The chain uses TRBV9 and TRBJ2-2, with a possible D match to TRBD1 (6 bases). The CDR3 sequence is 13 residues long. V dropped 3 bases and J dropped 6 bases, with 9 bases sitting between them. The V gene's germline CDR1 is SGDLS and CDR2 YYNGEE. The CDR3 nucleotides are TGTGCCAGCAGCGCAGGGGACGCCGGGGAGCTGTTTTTT. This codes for CASSAGDAGELFF.

In DNA, the CDR3 is TGTGCCAGCAGCAAAGAGGGTTCGGGCAATCAGCCCCAGCATTTT. Translation gives CASSKEGSGNQPQHF. The chain links TRBV11-2 to TRBJ1-5; no clear D. This CDR3 has 15 amino acids. Trimming shortened V by 5 bases and J by 2 bases, and 13 bases separated the two germline ends. The germline V gene encodes CDR1 SGHAT and CDR2 FQNNGV.

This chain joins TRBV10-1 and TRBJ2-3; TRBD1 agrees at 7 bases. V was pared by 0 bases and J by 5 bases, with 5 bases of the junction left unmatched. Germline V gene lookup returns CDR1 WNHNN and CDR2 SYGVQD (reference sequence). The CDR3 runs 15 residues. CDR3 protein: CASSESGQGVDTQYF. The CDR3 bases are TGCGCCAGCAGTGAGTCGGGGCAGGGGGTAGATACGCAGTATTTT.

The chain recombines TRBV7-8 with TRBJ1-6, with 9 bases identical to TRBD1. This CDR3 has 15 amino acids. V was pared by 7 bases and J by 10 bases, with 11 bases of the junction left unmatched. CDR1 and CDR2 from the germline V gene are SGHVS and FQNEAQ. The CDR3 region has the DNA TGTGCCAGCACCAATCCGGGACAGGGAACCTCACCCCTCCACTTT. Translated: CASTNPGQGTSPLHF.

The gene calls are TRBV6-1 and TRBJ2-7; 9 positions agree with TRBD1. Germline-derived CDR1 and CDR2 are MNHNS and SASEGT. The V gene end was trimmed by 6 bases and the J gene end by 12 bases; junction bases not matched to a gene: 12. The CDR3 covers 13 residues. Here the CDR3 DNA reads TGTGCCAGCAGGGTTGAGGGGGACAGGGACCTGTACGTC. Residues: CASRVEGDRDLYV.

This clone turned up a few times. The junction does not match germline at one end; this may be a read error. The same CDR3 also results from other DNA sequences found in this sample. CDR3 loop: CASSQIPDRGPGELFF. DNA of the CDR3: TGTGCCAGCAGCCAGATCCCCGACAGGGGGCCCGGGGAGCTGTTTTTT. The chain recombines TRBV4-1 with TRBJ2-2, with 10 bases that match TRBD1. CDR1 MGHRA and CDR2 YSYEKL come from the germline V gene. The CDR3 runs to 16 residues.